This T cell receptor (beta chain) was profiled in a study of control samples from healthy donors and cancer patients. Repertoires were generated with immunoSEQ multiplex PCR, while TCRdb's copy carries only in-frame clones and drops some. Of 90,000 or so clones in the sample, 86% were seen once. With 4 bases clipped from V and 1 base from J, the junction kept 4 bases outside the gene matches. Germline CDR1 SGHNT, CDR2 YYREEE (reference sequence). The length of the CDR3 is 17 residues. The sequenced sample consisted of blood. The chain is built from TRBV5-4 and TRBJ2-2, with TRBD2 identical over 13 bases. The TCR was taken from a woman in her fifties or sixties in good health. The CDR3 bases are TGTGCCAGCAGCCCGGGACTAGCGGGGCAGAACACCGGGGAGCTGTTTTTT. It specifies CASSPGLAGQNTGELFF.